The sequence of this TCR beta chain was determined in a study of CD8 T cells in Susac syndrome. The RNA input was about 0.5 to 1 ug, and it was reverse transcribed with random hexamers. Using its own MiXCR run on the immunoSEQ multiplex PCR reads, TCRdb lists one record per CDR3 protein. Altogether over 100,000 distinct CDR3 sequences are present, less than 97% being singletons, with the ten largest covering 0.09% to 0.1%. Sequencing of TCR beta was carried out in blood CD8+ and CD4+ T cells. Negative isolation yielded CD4+ and CD8+ T cells, and FACS enriched TEMRA cells. The V gene lost 0 bases and the J gene lost 5 bases, with 11 bases spanning the gap. Germline V lookup: CDR1 LGHDT, CDR2 YNNKEL (reference sequence). CDR3 length: 15 amino acids.

The clonotype was recovered from a human donor in good health. The chain recombines TRBV3-1 with TRBJ2-1; D possibly uses TRBD1 or TRBD2 (6 bases each). The sample comprised CD4+ T cells from PBMCs. CDR3 region: CASSQDRGGNNEQFF. The CDR3 DNA reads as TGTGCCAGCAGCCAAGATCGAGGGGGGAACAATGAGCAGTTCTTC.